These 13 T cell receptor beta chains came from one sample sequenced in a study of post-analysis software for immune sequencing data. Broader study findings: Controls had lower frequencies than patients of four or five TRBV segments, which included TRBV5-6, TRBV5-1 and TRBV20-1.

Carried by the TCR beta cDNA libraries were unique molecular identifiers. TCRdb independently ran MiXCR on the PCR reads; one entry per CDR3 protein. The top ten hold around 0.55% of the sample, which has hundreds of thousands of distinct CDR3 sequences, just under 30% seen once. No antigen is known for these receptors. The sample taken for sequencing was blood. These receptors came from a girl aged 10-17 years with multiple sclerosis.

This clonotype has a single count. This chain joins TRBV19 and TRBJ2-6; the D gene is possibly TRBD1 (6 bases). Looked up from germline, CDR1 is LNHDA and CDR2 is SQIVND (reference sequence). The V end lost 4 bases, the J end lost 2 bases, and 9 bases lay between the germline ends. The CDR3 is 15 amino acids. The CDR3 nucleotides read TGTGCCAGTAGTAGAAAGGGGGCTGGGGCCAACGTCCTGACTTTC. This translates into CASSRKGAGANVLTF.

CDR3 sequence: CASSFIHWPSQETQYF. CDR3 DNA: TGTGCCAGCAGCTTCATTCATTGGCCGAGCCAAGAGACCCAGTACTTC. V and J are TRBV7-9 and TRBJ2-5; D gene ambiguous. Germline V gives CDR1 SEHNR, CDR2 FQNEAQ (reference sequence). This CDR3 is 16 amino acids long. V shed 3 bases and J shed 1 base, with 15 bases lying between them.

The chain has TRBV4-2 and TRBJ2-3; TRBD1 might be the D (5 bases). CDR1 and CDR2 (germline): LGHNA, YNFKEQ. This CDR3 region has 15 residues. V was pared by 1 base and J by 3 bases, with 11 bases between. The CDR3 DNA reads as TGTGCCAGCAGCCAAGCCCAGACAGCGACAGATACGCAGTATTTT. Protein product: CASSQAQTATDTQYF.

This clonotype was counted a few times. The rearrangement uses TRBV11-2 and TRBJ2-7; D not certain. Between the trimmed V and J ends, which lost 5 bases and 4 bases, there was a span of 15 bases. Germline V gives CDR1 SGHAT, CDR2 FQNNGV. The CDR3 consists of 14 residues. CDR3 nucleotides: TGTGCCAGCAGCCCCGGACGAGGTCGATACGAGCAGTACTTC. Translation: CASSPGRGRYEQYF.

This clonotype was observed a handful of times. This chain joins TRBV28 and TRBJ2-1; no clear D. The CDR3 covers 13 residues. The V end lost 8 bases, the J end lost 0 bases, and 8 bases lay between the germline ends. The germline gives CDR1 MDHEN, CDR2 SYDVKM. CDR3 nucleotides: TGTGCCAGCCTTGGGGACTCCTACAATGAGCAGTTCTTC. Translated, it gives CASLGDSYNEQFF. Combining the CDR3 with reference TRBV28 and TRBJ2-1 gives the whole variable domain DVKVTQSSRYLVKRTGEKVFLECVQDMDHENMFWYRQDPGLGLRLIYFSYDVKMKEKGDIPEGYSVSREKKERFSLILESASTNQTSMYLCASLGDSYNEQFFGPGTRLTVL.

The chain carries TRBV7-2 and TRBJ2-3; D possibly corresponds to TRBD2 (6 bases). Trimming took 5 bases from V and 3 from J, leaving 12 bases between them. The germline V gene has CDR1 SGHTA and CDR2 FQGNSA. CDR3 length equals 14 residues. The CDR3 loop reads CASSITSRTDTQYF. DNA for the CDR3: TGTGCCAGCAGCATTACTAGCCGGACAGATACGCAGTATTTT.

The chain uses TRBV20-1 and TRBJ2-7; D is possibly TRBD2 (6 bases). The CDR3 loop spans 11 amino acids. Trimming pared 6 bases from V and 5 bases from J, leaving 11 bases between. CDR1 is DFQATT and CDR2 is SNEGSKA in the germline V gene (reference sequence). CDR3 sequence: CSARWGDEQYF. In DNA, the CDR3 is TGCAGTGCCCGTTGGGGGGACGAGCAGTACTTC.

This clonotype was observed a few times. The V call is TRBV29-1, the J call TRBJ2-1; D gene unclear. Germline CDR1 and CDR2: SQVTM and ANQGSEA. The CDR3 loop spans 12 amino acids. The CDR3 region is CSALWSRNEQFF. CDR3 nucleotide sequence: TGCAGTGCATTGTGGAGCCGCAATGAGCAGTTCTTC.

This clonotype was detected only a few times. The CDR3 DNA follows: TGTGCCAGCAGTTCCCAGGGCACTAGCACAGATACGCAGTATTTT. This encodes CASSSQGTSTDTQYF. The chain has TRBV6-6 and TRBJ2-3; TRBD1 is a possible D gene (5 bases). The CDR3 has 15 amino acids. Germline V CDR1 and CDR2: MNHNY, SVGAGI (reference sequence). Trimming removed 4 bases from V and 0 bases from J, with 11 bases in between.

The sample holds one count of this clonotype. The DNA for the CDR3 is TGTGCCAGCAGTCCCCAGGGGGGGAGAACGGGCCCCTATGGCTACACCTTC. It encodes CASSPQGGRTGPYGYTF. V usage is TRBV7-8 and J usage is TRBJ1-2, with 7 nucleotides matching TRBD1. The junction had 17 bases not matched to a gene; V was cut back by 6 bases and J by 4 bases. Germline-derived CDR1 and CDR2 are SGHVS and FQNEAQ. CDR3 length equals 17 residues.

The chain carries TRBV3-1 and TRBJ1-2, with TRBD1 matching over 7 bases. Germline V lookup: CDR1 LGHDT, CDR2 YNNKEL (reference sequence). V gave up 3 bases and J gave up 8 bases; unmatched junction bases: 12. The CDR3 is 15 amino acids. CDR3 residues: CASSHLLLGTEGYTF. The CDR3 region has the DNA TGTGCCAGCAGCCACCTTTTGCTCGGGACAGAAGGCTACACCTTC.

This clonotype has more than one count but fewer than ten. The chain carries TRBV6-5 and TRBJ2-5; a possible D gene is TRBD2 (6 bases). This CDR3 contains 16 residues. Germline assignment: CDR1 MNHEY and CDR2 SVGAGI. Trimming cost V 6 bases and J 1 base, with 18 bases left between them. This CDR3 is CASSWGLDRPQETQYF. CDR3 coding DNA: TGTGCCAGCAGCTGGGGACTTGACAGACCCCAAGAGACCCAGTACTTC.

As to this clonotype: A read error is possible here, since a much larger clone lies one base away. The chain carries TRBV7-2 and TRBJ1-2, with 9 bases lining up with TRBD1. The trim removed 3 bases at V and 2 bases at J, leaving 7 bases unmatched. Germline V CDR1 and CDR2: SGHTA, FQGNSA. The CDR3 consists of 16 residues. CDR3 residues: CASSLDRGTGNYGYTF. DNA for the CDR3: TGTGCCAGCAGCTTGGACAGGGGAACGGGGAACTATGGCTACACCTTC.